This T cell receptor (beta chain) was profiled in a study of blood T cell repertoires in COVID-19. Study summary: Sites across the United States, Italy and Spain contributed samples from acute and convalescent COVID-19. PBMCs, B-cell-depleted T cells, or T cells were the source of the cDNA or gDNA that made up the material.

Original processing notes: Reference gene primers were amplified, and this amplification served to estimate nucleated cell counts. TCRdb's copy holds only in-frame clones and misses some; the assay was immunoSEQ multiplex PCR. The DNA was the basis for D and trimming; V, J and clone size are from that table. This sample has 80,000 to 95,000 clones, with around 81% found just once. The Seattle patients joined while their infection was active and were tracked longitudinally afterward. The V and J ends lost 6 bases and 3 bases, in that order; junction bases with no gene match: 14. Per germline, CDR1 ENHRY and CDR2 SYGVKD. CDR3 length: 18 residues.

The TCR comes from an elderly man with COVID-19, enrolled during active disease. The sequencing input was peripheral blood. This chain uses TRBV10-3 with TRBJ1-1; TRBD1 agrees at 12 bases. CDR3 sequence reads: CAIRSSGGQGAGDTEAFF. Here the CDR3 DNA reads TGTGCCATCAGAAGTAGCGGGGGACAGGGGGCAGGGGACACTGAAGCTTTCTTT.